This T cell receptor beta chain appears in the sequencing data of a study of cytomegalovirus exposure and HLA in healthy donors. PCR involved 60 Vbeta and 13 Jbeta primers. Sequencing was performed with immunoSEQ multiplex PCR; in TCRdb, only in-frame clones are kept and a portion is missing. The sample holds around 100,000 clones, 75% to 85% seen once. The germline CDR1 and CDR2 sequences are SGHNT and YENEEA. The CDR3 contains 15 residues. Trimming removed 5 bases from V and 0 bases from J, with 8 bases in between. The sample comprised PBMCs. The clonotype was recovered from a man aged 25-45 years in good health and CMV-seropositive. The gene calls are TRBV11-3 and TRBJ2-6; possibly TRBD1 for D (5 bases). DNA of the CDR3: TGTGCCAGCAGCAAAGGGGTCTCTGGGGCCAACGTCCTGACTTTC. Translation: CASSKGVSGANVLTF.